Listed here is a single TCR beta chain. This record belongs to a study of OX40 agonist ivuxolimab in advanced cancers. The table came from immunoSEQ multiplex PCR; TCRdb's copy has only in-frame clones and leaves some out. Of under 25,000 clones listed, about 83% were seen once; the top ten hold around 15%. The receptor's source is an adult with an advanced solid tumor such as melanoma, head and neck, liver or kidney cancer. Sequencing was performed on CD4+ or CD8+ T cells sorted from blood, taken in a trial of the OX40 agonist ivuxolimab.

This CDR3 reads CAISELGLDYNEQFF. The CDR3 DNA follows: TGTGCCATCAGTGAATTGGGACTAGACTACAATGAGCAGTTCTTC. This chain joins TRBV10-3 and TRBJ2-1; 8 positions agree with TRBD2. V was pared by 3 bases and J by 3 bases, with 4 bases of the junction left unmatched. The CDR3 sequence is 15 residues long. Germline V gene lookup returns CDR1 ENHRY and CDR2 SYGVKD.